One TCR beta chain is described in this entry. Enrollees, roughly 18 to 90 years old, lived in fewer than 25 US areas. Researchers sorted participants into cohorts using their self-reported clinical history. These data belong to a study of blood T cell repertoires in COVID-19. Overall study: The analysed material was cDNA or gDNA that came from T cells, B-cell-depleted T cells, or PBMCs.

CDR1 is MDHEN and CDR2 is SYDVKM in the germline V gene. The CDR3 runs 17 residues. The ends lost 4 bases at V and 3 bases at J; junction bases unmatched: 14. As originally analysed: Quantification of nucleated cells was approximated via reference gene primer amplification. Repertoires were generated with immunoSEQ multiplex PCR, while TCRdb's copy carries only in-frame clones and drops some. V, J and clone size reflect that table, while D and trimming were determined from the DNA. The repertoire holds under 250,000 clones, with approximately 80% as singletons. The clonotype comes from a woman aged 45-60 years with acute COVID-19. Sequenced input: PBMCs or T cells enriched from blood (not recorded which). V and J are TRBV28 and TRBJ1-2; TRBD1 aligns across 7 bases. The CDR3 DNA follows: TGTGCCAGCAGTTCCGCACAGGGGATCCTCTCCCACTATGGCTACACCTTC. It yields the protein CASSSAQGILSHYGYTF.